This T cell receptor beta chain was profiled in a study of shared clonotypes between healthy human individuals. Libraries were prepared by immunoSEQ multiplex PCR; TCRdb keeps only in-frame clonotypes and omits some of them. The sample yields over a million clones, about 75% seen once. The CDR3 is 12 amino acids. From germline, CDR1 is SGHNT and CDR2 YENEEA. V lost 5 bases to trimming and J lost 9 bases, with 12 bases between them. The sample comprised memory CD4+ T cells sorted from blood. Regarding subset: CD45RA-negative fraction. The source of this sequence is a man younger than 35 in good health. The chain has TRBV11-3 and TRBJ2-3; D gene ambiguous. The CDR3 protein is CASSPTSGTQYF. As DNA, the CDR3 is TGTGCCAGCAGCCCCACCTCGGGCACGCAGTATTTT.